What follows are 13 T cell receptor beta chains derived from one specimen sequenced in a study of T cell responses to AZD1222 COVID-19 vaccine. The data were produced by immunoSEQ multiplex PCR, yet TCRdb's version contains in-frame clones alone and is incomplete. The sample has 90,000 to 95,000 clones; around 87% are singletons. The sequencing here drew on peripheral blood, taken 28 days after the second AZD1222 dose. Receptors originate from an adult who received the AZD1222 COVID-19 vaccine.

The chain combines TRBV28 with TRBJ2-5; tentative D call: TRBD2 (6 bases). Germline V gene data show CDR1 as MDHEN and CDR2 as SYDVKM. V was shortened by 3 bases and J by 3 bases, with 11 bases between the two germline ends. This CDR3 is built from 14 residues. For the CDR3, the DNA is TGTGCCAGCAGTTTTTTGGGGACTGAAGAGACCCAGTACTTC. Translating it yields CASSFLGTEETQYF.

The chain joins TRBV27 to TRBJ1-6; 7 nucleotides agree with TRBD1. This CDR3 comprises 15 residues. With V trimmed by 6 bases and J by 10 bases, 12 bases remained unmatched. Germline V gives CDR1 MNHEY, CDR2 SMNVEV (reference sequence). CDR3: CASSLDRALGSPLHF. The CDR3 coding sequence is TGTGCCAGCAGCCTTGACAGGGCTCTGGGCTCACCCCTCCACTTT.

This clone came up a few times. This chain links TRBV2 with TRBJ1-1; 10 nucleotides line up with TRBD1. Germline lookup yields CDR1 SNHLY and CDR2 FYNNEI. CDR3 length: 15 amino acids. With 1 base clipped from V and 4 bases from J, the junction kept 3 bases outside the gene matches. CDR3 protein: CASSEGRTGGTEAFF. CDR3 DNA sequence: TGTGCCAGCAGTGAAGGTCGGACAGGGGGCACTGAAGCTTTCTTT.

J is TRBJ1-5 and V is TRBV6-2 or TRBV6-3; D ambiguous. CDR1 is MNHEY and CDR2 is SVGEGT in the germline V gene. V was pared by 6 bases and J by 8 bases, with 11 bases between. The CDR3 totals 12 residues. For the CDR3, the DNA is TGTGCCAGCAGCCCGGGTGAGGAGCCCCAGCATTTT. Its translation: CASSPGEEPQHF.

This clone came up once. In DNA form, the CDR3 reads TGCGCCAGCAGCCAAGGACGCCCACAGGGGTGGGAGACCCAGTACTTC. Amino acid sequence: CASSQGRPQGWETQYF. The chain recombines TRBV4-1 with TRBJ2-5; 7 bases are a match to TRBD1. The CDR3 spans 16 residues. J gave up 5 bases and V 1 base, and 10 bases lay outside the gene matches. Germline CDR1 reads MGHRA; CDR2 reads YSYEKL.

J is TRBJ1-5 and V is TRBV19, with a possible D match to TRBD1 (6 bases). The germline CDR1 and CDR2 sequences are LNHDA and SQIVND (reference sequence). Trimming removed 3 bases from V and 7 bases from J, with 13 bases in between. The CDR3 is made up of 14 amino acids. The CDR3, as DNA: TGTGCCAGTAGTATTACAGGGCCGGGGCAGCCCCAGCATTTT. Translated: CASSITGPGQPQHF.

This chain uses TRBV4-1 with TRBJ2-5; maybe TRBD2 (7 bases). V was pared by 4 bases and J by 2 bases, with 14 bases between. Germline values: CDR1 MGHRA, CDR2 YSYEKL. This CDR3 has 15 amino acids. The CDR3 is CASSPGRGLQETQYF. The CDR3, as DNA: TGCGCCAGCAGCCCCGGGCGGGGGCTGCAAGAGACCCAGTACTTC.

This chain links TRBV19 with TRBJ1-6; D might be TRBD1 (6 bases). The germline CDR1 and CDR2 sequences are LNHDA and SQIVND (reference sequence). The germline V and J ends were trimmed by 7 bases and 9 bases, with 16 bases remaining between them. The CDR3 length is 14 residues. This CDR3 reads CASNRRGEGSPLHF. The CDR3 DNA reads TGTGCCAGTAACCGCAGGGGAGAAGGTTCACCCCTCCACTTT.

The chain recombines TRBV18 with TRBJ2-3, with 10 bases matching TRBD1. J gave up 3 bases and V 6 bases, and 6 bases lay outside the gene matches. Germline V gene data show CDR1 as KGHSH and CDR2 as LQKENI. This CDR3 contains 15 residues. The CDR3 DNA reads as TGTGCCAGCTCGCCCGAGGGACAGGGGACAGATACGCAGTATTTT. This codes for CASSPEGQGTDTQYF.

This clone was seen just once. The gene calls are TRBV7-9 and TRBJ2-1; D may match TRBD1 or TRBD2 (5 bases each). Germline loops: CDR1 SEHNR, CDR2 FQNEAQ (reference sequence). The germline V and J ends were trimmed by 5 bases and 0 bases, with 20 bases remaining between them. CDR3 length: 18 residues. CDR3 sequence (DNA): TGTGCCAGCAGCGACGACCGGGACCGATACTACTCCTACAATGAGCAGTTCTTC. Its translation: CASSDDRDRYYSYNEQFF.

The V and J genes are TRBV19 and TRBJ1-1; D gene ambiguous. The CDR3 totals 13 residues. V lost 4 bases and J 0 bases, leaving 6 bases between the germline ends. CDR1 and CDR2 (germline): LNHDA, SQIVND (reference sequence). Here the CDR3 reads CASSTQMNTEAFF. CDR3 nucleotides: TGTGCCAGTAGTACACAGATGAACACTGAAGCTTTCTTT.

This chain joins TRBV7-9 and TRBJ1-1; D unresolved. There are 15 residues in the CDR3. Germline V gene data show CDR1 as SEHNR and CDR2 as FQNEAQ (reference sequence). The germline V and J ends were trimmed by 2 bases and 3 bases, with 13 bases remaining between them. CDR3 sequence: CASSLLGGVYTEAFF. CDR3 DNA: TGTGCCAGCAGCTTATTGGGAGGAGTGTACACTGAAGCTTTCTTT. Complete variable domain (other parts from reference TRBV7-9 and TRBJ1-1): DTGVSQNPRHKITKRGQNVTFRCDPISEHNRLYWYRQTLGQGPEFLTYFQNEAQLEKSRLLSDRFSAERPKGSFSTLEIQRTEQGDSAMYLCASSLLGGVYTEAFFGQGTRLTVV.

This clone was counted only a few times. The rearrangement uses TRBV2 and TRBJ1-5; 8 bases map to TRBD1. Germline V lookup: CDR1 SNHLY, CDR2 FYNNEI. This CDR3 comprises 14 residues. The junction had 5 bases not matched to a gene; V was cut back by 3 bases and J by 7 bases. The CDR3 here is CASSEQGAEQPQHF. In DNA form, the CDR3 reads TGTGCCAGCAGTGAGCAGGGGGCAGAACAGCCCCAGCATTTT.